The rows below give T cell receptor beta chains drawn from one sample of a study of T cell repertoires in cytomegalovirus infection. One entry per CDR3 protein results from TCRdb running MiXCR on the reads. The sample has a few hundred thousand distinct CDR3 sequences; roughly a sixth are singletons. The source material was PBMCs. The origin of the receptors is a human donor in good health (CMV status not recorded). Some clones in this sample may be carry-over from other donors' samples. Each CDR3 is given with its conserved first and last residue. Each record gives: D gene, V gene, clone size, CDR3 length, J gene, CDR3 DNA, CDR3 protein. The D gene is left open where the match is weak. Clone size is shown for a subset of rows, as once, few, many or a class of expanded clone.

-	TRBV7-8	once	14	TRBJ2-5	TGTGCCAGCAAAGGATTGGTCTCAACGGAGACCCAGTACTTC	CASKGLVSTETQYF
-	TRBV4-1	many	16	TRBJ2-1	TGCGCCAGCAAGCTGGGGGCGGGGGACTCCTACAATGAGCAGTTCTTC	CASKLGAGDSYNEQFF
-	TRBV7-2	many	16	TRBJ2-5	TGTGCCAGCAGCTCTAGCCTCCTATTGGGGAAAAAGACCCAGTACTTC	CASSSSLLLGKKTQYF
-	TRBV6-6	few	16	TRBJ2-5	TGTGCCAGCAGTTACTCGAGCTCGGGACATTTAACGACCCAGTACTTC	CASSYSSSGHLTTQYF
TRBD1	TRBV6-5	few	13	TRBJ2-2	TGTGCCAGCAGTTACCGCGGACAGGGGTGGTTGTTTTTT	CASSYRGQGWLFF
-	TRBV20-1	few	13	TRBJ1-1	TGCAGTGCTAGCCCGACAGGTTTGACTGAAGCTTTCTTT	CSASPTGLTEAFF
TRBD1	TRBV2	few	15	TRBJ1-1	TGTGCCAGTAGGACAGGGGCGAGGGGGAACACTGAAGCTTTCTTT	CASRTGARGNTEAFF
TRBD1	TRBV10-2	few	11	TRBJ1-1	TGCGCCAGCACAGGGGGCGCCGGTCCTTTCTTT	CASTGGAGPFF
TRBD2	TRBV24-1	few	14	TRBJ2-3	TGTGCCACCAGTGTTAGCGGGGGGTCGGATACGCAGTATTTT	CATSVSGGSDTQYF
-	TRBV10-3	-	15	TRBJ2-4	TGTGCCAACCTATTTAGAGGGCTAGCCAAAAACATTCAGTACTTC	CANLFRGLAKNIQYF
-	TRBV12-3/TRBV12-4	-	11	TRBJ1-2	TGTGCCAGCAGTTCCGGGTGGACCTACACCTTC	CASSSGWTYTF
TRBD2	TRBV12-3/TRBV12-4	-	13	TRBJ2-2	TGTGCCAGCAGTACCGGGTCTCAAAGCGGGAGCGGGTTT	CASSTGSQSGSGF
-	TRBV28	-	14	TRBJ1-1	TGTGCCAGCACCGGAGGGCAGGCGGACACTGAAGCTTTCTTT	CASTGGQADTEAFF
-	TRBV27	few	15	TRBJ1-6	TGTGCCAGCAGTTCCTATAGTTCAACAAATTCACCCCTCCACTTT	CASSSYSSTNSPLHF
-	TRBV20-1	few	14	TRBJ1-2	TGCAGTGCTGTCCCCCGGGAAGCTAACTATGGCTACACCTTC	CSAVPREANYGYTF
TRBD2	TRBV19	few	14	TRBJ2-1	TGTGCCAGTAAAGGGACTAGAGGGCTGGGTGAGCAGTTCTTC	CASKGTRGLGEQFF
TRBD1	TRBV4-2	few	17	TRBJ1-5	TGTGCCAGCAGCCAAACGACAGGGGGCTTGTTCGGGGAGCCCCAGCATTTT	CASSQTTGGLFGEPQHF
TRBD1	TRBV7-2	many	15	TRBJ2-3	TGTGCCAGCAGCATCGTACAGGGGTGGGGAGATACGCAGTATTTT	CASSIVQGWGDTQYF
TRBD1	TRBV5-5	few	14	TRBJ2-3	TGTGCCAGCAGCTCCCCGCCGGGACAGGATACGCAGTATTTT	CASSSPPGQDTQYF
-	TRBV5-4	-	15	TRBJ2-2	TGTGCCAGCAGCTTGGGGCGTGGAAACACCGGGGAGCTGTTTTTT	CASSLGRGNTGELFF
-	TRBV5-3	-	13	TRBJ2-1	TGTGCCAGCAGCTTGGAAGCTTACAATGAGCAGTTCTTC	CASSLEAYNEQFF
-	TRBV7-2	many	16	TRBJ2-4	TGTGCCAGCAGCCCCCGGGGGGCGTTAAGCGAAAACATTCAGTACTTC	CASSPRGALSENIQYF
TRBD1	TRBV20-1	-	18	TRBJ2-6	TGCAGTGCTAGGGGGGGACAGGGGGCCCGCTCTGGGGCCAACGTCCTGACTTTC	CSARGGQGARSGANVLTF
TRBD1	TRBV7-4	few	16	TRBJ2-7	TGTGCCAGCAGCTCCGGCCAGATGGGGACAGCCTACGAGCAGTACTTC	CASSSGQMGTAYEQYF
-	TRBV20-1	-	12	TRBJ2-5	TGCAGTGTCAAGGGCGATCAAGAGACCCAGTACTTC	CSVKGDQETQYF
-	TRBV27	-	15	TRBJ2-5	TGTGCCAGCAGTTTACGGTCTGAATTCCAAGAGACCCAGTACTTC	CASSLRSEFQETQYF
-	TRBV7-2	-	14	TRBJ2-1	TGTGCCAGCAGCTTGGCTAGCCTCTACAATGAGCAGTTCTTC	CASSLASLYNEQFF
-	TRBV29-1	-	13	TRBJ1-5	TGCAGCGTTTACATTGGGGGCAATCAGCCCCAGCATTTT	CSVYIGGNQPQHF
TRBD1	TRBV7-8	many	14	TRBJ2-7	TGTGCCAGCAGCTTAAGGACAGGGGGCTACGAGCAGTACTTC	CASSLRTGGYEQYF
-	TRBV20-1	-	14	TRBJ1-1	TGCAGTGCTAGAGGGGGGGGCCCGAACACTGAAGCTTTCTTT	CSARGGGPNTEAFF
TRBD1	TRBV7-2	many	13	TRBJ1-2	TGTGCCAGCAGCTTTGAGGGGGCGAGAGGCTACACCTTC	CASSFEGARGYTF
TRBD2	TRBV7-6	many	16	TRBJ2-5	TGTGCCAGCACCCCATGGGCGGGGGGGCCGCGGGAGACCCAGTACTTC	CASTPWAGGPRETQYF
TRBD2	TRBV6-1	many	18	TRBJ2-6	TGTGCCAGCAGTTTGGGACTAGCGGGGGGCTCTGGGGCCAACGTCCTGACTTTC	CASSLGLAGGSGANVLTF
TRBD1	TRBV7-2	many	17	TRBJ1-2	TGTGCCAGCAGCCTCCGGGGGGGGACAGGGGCTACCTATGGCTACACCTTC	CASSLRGGTGATYGYTF
-	TRBV14	-	14	TRBJ2-7	TGTGCCAGCAGCCAACATACCGGGTACTACGAGCAGTACTTC	CASSQHTGYYEQYF
-	TRBV5-1	-	14	TRBJ1-1	TGCGCCAGCAGCTCCGGGGAAGGGATCACTGAAGCTTTCTTT	CASSSGEGITEAFF
TRBD1	TRBV7-2	many	14	TRBJ2-5	TGTGCCAGCAGCGGAACAGGGGTAGGAGAGACCCAGTACTTC	CASSGTGVGETQYF
-	TRBV5-6	many	14	TRBJ1-5	TGTGCCAGCAGCCACGGACAGTCGGGTCAGCCCCAGCATTTT	CASSHGQSGQPQHF
-	TRBV12-3/TRBV12-4	few	12	TRBJ1-4	TGTGCCAGCAGCAGGGTTTATGAAAAACTGTTTTTT	CASSRVYEKLFF
-	TRBV7-2	many	14	TRBJ2-7	TGTGCCAGCAGCATCAGGGGATTTCCCTACGAGCAGTACTTC	CASSIRGFPYEQYF
TRBD1	TRBV2	few	15	TRBJ1-4	TGTGCCAGCAGCGATGGGACAGGGGAAAATGAAAAACTGTTTTTT	CASSDGTGENEKLFF
-	TRBV6-1	many	15	TRBJ1-5	TGTGCCAGCAGTGACGTGACAGCAGACAATCAGCCCCAGCATTTT	CASSDVTADNQPQHF
-	TRBV7-2	many	14	TRBJ1-3	TGTGCCAGCAGCTTCGACAGCTCTGGAAACACCATATATTTT	CASSFDSSGNTIYF
-	TRBV4-1	-	15	TRBJ2-2	TGCGCCAGCAGCCAAGAATCCAAGATCACCGGGGAGCTGTTTTTT	CASSQESKITGELFF
-	TRBV20-1	few	15	TRBJ1-3	TGCAGTGCTAGAGGGCCCAGGCACTCTGGAAACACCATATATTTT	CSARGPRHSGNTIYF
TRBD1	TRBV20-1	-	17	TRBJ1-6	TGCAGTGCTAGAACCACAGGGGGTTTGGGCAATAATTCACCCCTCCACTTT	CSARTTGGLGNNSPLHF